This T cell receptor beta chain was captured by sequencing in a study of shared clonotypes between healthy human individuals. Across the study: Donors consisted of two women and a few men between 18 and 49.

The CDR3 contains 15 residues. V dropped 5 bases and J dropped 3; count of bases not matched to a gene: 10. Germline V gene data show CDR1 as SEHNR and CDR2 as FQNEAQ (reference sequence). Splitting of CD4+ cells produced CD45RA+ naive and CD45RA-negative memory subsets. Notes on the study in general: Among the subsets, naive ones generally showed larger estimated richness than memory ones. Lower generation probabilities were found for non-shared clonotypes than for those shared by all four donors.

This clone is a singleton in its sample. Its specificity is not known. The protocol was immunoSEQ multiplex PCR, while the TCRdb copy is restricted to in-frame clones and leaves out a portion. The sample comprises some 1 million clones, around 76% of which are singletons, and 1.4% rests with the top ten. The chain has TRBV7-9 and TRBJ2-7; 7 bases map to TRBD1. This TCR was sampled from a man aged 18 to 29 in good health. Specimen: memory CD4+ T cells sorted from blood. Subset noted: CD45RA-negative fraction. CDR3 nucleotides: TGTGCCAGCAGCCCACAAACAGGGGTTAGCTACGAGCAGTACTTC. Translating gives CASSPQTGVSYEQYF.